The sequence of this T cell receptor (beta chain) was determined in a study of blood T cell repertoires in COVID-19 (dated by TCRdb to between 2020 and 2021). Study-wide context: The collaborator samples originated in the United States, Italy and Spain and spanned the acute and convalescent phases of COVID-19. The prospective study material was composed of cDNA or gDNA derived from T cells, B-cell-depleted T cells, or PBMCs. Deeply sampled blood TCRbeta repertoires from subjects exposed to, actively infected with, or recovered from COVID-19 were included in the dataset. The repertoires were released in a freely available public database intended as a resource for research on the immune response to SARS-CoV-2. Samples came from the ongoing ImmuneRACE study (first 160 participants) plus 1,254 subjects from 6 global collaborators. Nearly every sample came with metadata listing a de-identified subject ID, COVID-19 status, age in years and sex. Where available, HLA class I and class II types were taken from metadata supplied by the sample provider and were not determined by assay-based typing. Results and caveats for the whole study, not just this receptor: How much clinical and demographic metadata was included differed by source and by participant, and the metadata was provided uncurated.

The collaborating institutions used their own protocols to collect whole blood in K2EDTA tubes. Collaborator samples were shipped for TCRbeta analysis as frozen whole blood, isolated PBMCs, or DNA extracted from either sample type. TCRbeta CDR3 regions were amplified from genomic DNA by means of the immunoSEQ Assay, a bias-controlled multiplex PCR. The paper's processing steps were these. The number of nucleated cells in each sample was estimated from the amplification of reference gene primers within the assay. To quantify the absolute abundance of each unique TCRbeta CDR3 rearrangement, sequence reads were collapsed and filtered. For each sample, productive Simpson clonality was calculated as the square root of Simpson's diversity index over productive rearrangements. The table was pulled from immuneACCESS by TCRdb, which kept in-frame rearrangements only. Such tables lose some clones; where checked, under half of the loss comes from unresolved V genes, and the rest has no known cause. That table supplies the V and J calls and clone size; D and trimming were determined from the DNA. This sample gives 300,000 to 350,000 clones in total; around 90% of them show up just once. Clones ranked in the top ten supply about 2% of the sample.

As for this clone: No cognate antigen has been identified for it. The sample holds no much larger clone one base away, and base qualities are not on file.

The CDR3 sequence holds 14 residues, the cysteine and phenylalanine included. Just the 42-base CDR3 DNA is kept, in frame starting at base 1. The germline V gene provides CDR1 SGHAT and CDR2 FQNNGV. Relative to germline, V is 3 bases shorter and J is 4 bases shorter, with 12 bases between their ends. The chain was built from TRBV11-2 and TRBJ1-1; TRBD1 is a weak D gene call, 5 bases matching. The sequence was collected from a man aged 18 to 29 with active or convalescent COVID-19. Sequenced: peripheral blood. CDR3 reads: CASSFSGVGTEAFF. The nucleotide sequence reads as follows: TGTGCCAGCAGCTTCTCGGGGGTGGGCACTGAAGCTTTCTTT. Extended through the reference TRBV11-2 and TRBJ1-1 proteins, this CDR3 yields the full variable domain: EAGVAQSPRYKIIEKRQSVAFWCNPISGHATLYWYQQILGQGPKLLIQFQNNGVVDDSQLPKDRFSAERLKGVDSTLKIQPAKLEDSAVYLCASSFSGVGTEAFFGQGTRLTVV.